These T cell receptor beta chains were read from a single sample in a study of T-cell reconstitution after alpha-beta-depleted transplantation in children. Using its own MiXCR run on the PCR reads, TCRdb lists one record per CDR3 protein. The table lists some 520,000 distinct CDR3 sequences, 32% of them singletons. The specimen was PBMCs from the stem cell graft donor, collected from the stem cell graft. The receptors come from a human donor who donated a stem cell graft to a child with aplastic anemia. The CDR3 runs from the conserved cysteine through the conserved F or W. Each record gives: J gene, D gene, V gene, clone size, CDR3 protein, CDR3 DNA. A D gene is named only where the DNA matches it firmly. Some rows have no size entry. The others give once, few or many, or a class for an expanded clone.

J gene: TRBJ1-1; D gene: .; V gene: TRBV11-3; clone size: .; CDR3 protein: CASSLGRKMNTEAFF; CDR3 DNA: TGTGCCAGCAGCTTAGGCCGGAAAATGAACACTGAAGCTTTCTTT
J gene: TRBJ2-4; D gene: .; V gene: TRBV7-2; clone size: .; CDR3 protein: CASSPQDTPRYF; CDR3 DNA: TGTGCCAGCAGCCCCCAGGACACCCCTCGGTACTTC
J gene: TRBJ2-2; D gene: TRBD2; V gene: TRBV6-4; clone size: .; CDR3 protein: CASSDGAGATGELFF; CDR3 DNA: TGTGCCAGCAGTGACGGAGCGGGAGCCACCGGGGAGCTGTTTTTT
J gene: TRBJ2-3; D gene: .; V gene: TRBV20-1; clone size: few; CDR3 protein: CSARSGTDTQYF; CDR3 DNA: TGCAGTGCTCGATCCGGTACAGATACGCAGTATTTT
J gene: TRBJ1-1; D gene: .; V gene: TRBV6-5; clone size: few; CDR3 protein: CASSYLQADTEAFF; CDR3 DNA: TGTGCCAGCAGTTACTTACAGGCGGATACTGAAGCTTTCTTT
J gene: TRBJ1-2; D gene: .; V gene: TRBV12-3/TRBV12-4; clone size: .; CDR3 protein: CASSLGTEANYGYTF; CDR3 DNA: TGTGCCAGCAGTTTAGGGACAGAGGCTAACTATGGCTACACCTTC
J gene: TRBJ2-5; D gene: TRBD2; V gene: TRBV20-1; clone size: .; CDR3 protein: CSARPVAGQQETQYF; CDR3 DNA: TGCAGTGCTAGGCCGGTAGCGGGGCAACAAGAGACCCAGTACTTC
J gene: TRBJ1-2; D gene: .; V gene: TRBV7-6; clone size: once; CDR3 protein: CASSLAGGFYGYTF; CDR3 DNA: TGTGCCAGCAGCTTAGCGGGGGGCTTCTATGGCTACACCTTC
J gene: TRBJ2-1; D gene: .; V gene: TRBV29-1; clone size: .; CDR3 protein: CSVPGEPKWYEQFF; CDR3 DNA: TGCAGCGTCCCCGGGGAGCCCAAGTGGTATGAGCAGTTCTTC
J gene: TRBJ2-7; D gene: TRBD1; V gene: TRBV10-3; clone size: few; CDR3 protein: CAISDRDRDPYEQYF; CDR3 DNA: TGTGCCATCAGTGACCGCGACAGGGATCCCTACGAGCAGTACTTC
J gene: TRBJ1-4; D gene: .; V gene: TRBV30; clone size: few; CDR3 protein: CACIQGGDEKLFF; CDR3 DNA: TGTGCCTGCATACAGGGTGGGGATGAAAAACTGTTTTTT
J gene: TRBJ1-6; D gene: .; V gene: TRBV20-1; clone size: few; CDR3 protein: CSARDGGVGSPLHF; CDR3 DNA: TGCAGTGCTAGAGACGGTGGGGTTGGGTCACCCCTCCACTTT
J gene: TRBJ2-5; D gene: TRBD1; V gene: TRBV7-8; clone size: .; CDR3 protein: CASSLELGQGSETQYF; CDR3 DNA: TGTGCCAGCAGCTTGGAGTTAGGACAGGGATCGGAGACCCAGTACTTC
J gene: TRBJ1-2; D gene: TRBD1; V gene: TRBV6-2/TRBV6-3; clone size: few; CDR3 protein: CASSDGQVYGYTF; CDR3 DNA: TGTGCCAGCAGTGATGGACAGGTCTATGGCTACACCTTC
J gene: TRBJ1-5; D gene: .; V gene: TRBV30; clone size: few; CDR3 protein: CAWSVLSGHQPQHF; CDR3 DNA: TGTGCCTGGAGTGTACTTTCAGGGCATCAGCCCCAGCATTTT
J gene: TRBJ2-1; D gene: .; V gene: TRBV24-1; clone size: .; CDR3 protein: CATSATLHFEQFF; CDR3 DNA: TGTGCCACCAGTGCCACTTTGCATTTCGAGCAGTTCTTC
J gene: TRBJ2-7; D gene: .; V gene: TRBV12-3/TRBV12-4; clone size: few; CDR3 protein: CASRRGSPDEQYF; CDR3 DNA: TGTGCCAGCAGACGGGGTTCTCCTGACGAGCAGTACTTC
J gene: TRBJ2-7; D gene: TRBD1; V gene: TRBV6-1; clone size: .; CDR3 protein: CASSFGDRNYEQYF; CDR3 DNA: TGTGCCAGCAGCTTCGGGGACAGAAACTACGAGCAGTACTTC
J gene: TRBJ2-7; D gene: TRBD2; V gene: TRBV29-1; clone size: .; CDR3 protein: CSVRLAGLSYEQYF; CDR3 DNA: TGCAGCGTTAGACTAGCGGGGTTGAGTTACGAGCAGTACTTC
J gene: TRBJ2-4; D gene: .; V gene: TRBV6-2/TRBV6-3; clone size: few; CDR3 protein: CASASRPRIQYF; CDR3 DNA: TGTGCCAGCGCCAGCAGACCCCGCATTCAGTACTTC
J gene: TRBJ2-5; D gene: .; V gene: TRBV6-2/TRBV6-3; clone size: .; CDR3 protein: CASSRQQETQYF; CDR3 DNA: TGTGCCAGCAGCCGACAGCAAGAGACCCAGTACTTC
J gene: TRBJ2-2; D gene: TRBD2; V gene: TRBV7-6; clone size: .; CDR3 protein: CASSLGSGRPRTGELFF; CDR3 DNA: TGTGCCAGCAGCTTAGGTAGCGGGAGGCCACGGACCGGGGAGCTGTTTTTT
J gene: TRBJ2-3; D gene: TRBD2; V gene: TRBV7-2; clone size: .; CDR3 protein: CASSFAGTSGRASDTQYF; CDR3 DNA: TGTGCCAGCAGCTTCGCCGGGACTAGCGGGAGGGCCTCAGATACGCAGTATTTT
J gene: TRBJ2-7; D gene: .; V gene: TRBV7-2; clone size: few; CDR3 protein: CASSLIFPQIYYEQYF; CDR3 DNA: TGTGCCAGCAGCCTCATCTTCCCCCAAATTTACTACGAGCAGTACTTC
J gene: TRBJ2-7; D gene: .; V gene: TRBV28; clone size: .; CDR3 protein: CASRATGGVSYEQYF; CDR3 DNA: TGTGCCAGCAGAGCCACAGGAGGGGTTTCCTACGAGCAGTACTTC
J gene: TRBJ2-6; D gene: TRBD1; V gene: TRBV7-8; clone size: .; CDR3 protein: CASSPGGTGVSGANVLTF; CDR3 DNA: TGTGCCAGCAGCCCAGGGGGGACAGGAGTCTCTGGGGCCAACGTCCTGACTTTC
J gene: TRBJ2-1; D gene: .; V gene: TRBV4-3; clone size: .; CDR3 protein: CASSQDPSVSSYNEQFF; CDR3 DNA: TGCGCCAGCAGCCAAGATCCTAGCGTTAGCTCCTACAATGAGCAGTTCTTC
J gene: TRBJ2-3; D gene: .; V gene: TRBV20-1; clone size: .; CDR3 protein: CSARDLTGDTQYF; CDR3 DNA: TGCAGTGCTAGAGATCTCACCGGAGATACGCAGTATTTT
J gene: TRBJ1-2; D gene: .; V gene: TRBV4-3; clone size: few; CDR3 protein: CASSHPQYYGYTF; CDR3 DNA: TGCGCCAGCAGCCATCCCCAATACTATGGCTACACCTTC
J gene: TRBJ2-1; D gene: .; V gene: TRBV7-9; clone size: few; CDR3 protein: CASSLGLSEQFF; CDR3 DNA: TGTGCCAGCAGCTTGGGACTCAGTGAGCAGTTCTTC
J gene: TRBJ2-4; D gene: .; V gene: TRBV20-1; clone size: few; CDR3 protein: CSARGLAAQDLAKNIQYF; CDR3 DNA: TGCAGTGCTAGAGGTCTGGCGGCACAAGACCTAGCCAAAAACATTCAGTACTTC
J gene: TRBJ1-2; D gene: TRBD1; V gene: TRBV10-3; clone size: few; CDR3 protein: CAISGTGVGGYTF; CDR3 DNA: TGTGCCATCAGTGGGACAGGGGTGGGAGGCTACACCTTC
J gene: TRBJ2-1; D gene: TRBD2; V gene: TRBV7-6; clone size: once; CDR3 protein: CASSLEGLAGDNEQFF; CDR3 DNA: TGTGCCAGCAGCTTAGAGGGACTAGCGGGGGACAATGAGCAGTTCTTC
J gene: TRBJ2-5; D gene: .; V gene: TRBV20-1; clone size: .; CDR3 protein: CSASGTFRETQYF; CDR3 DNA: TGCAGTGCATCCGGGACCTTTAGGGAGACCCAGTACTTC
J gene: TRBJ2-7; D gene: .; V gene: TRBV28; clone size: .; CDR3 protein: CASSHRAYEQYF; CDR3 DNA: TGTGCCAGCAGTCACAGGGCCTACGAGCAGTACTTC
J gene: TRBJ2-7; D gene: .; V gene: TRBV10-3; clone size: .; CDR3 protein: CAISDLVYEQYF; CDR3 DNA: TGTGCCATCAGTGATCTTGTCTACGAGCAGTACTTC
J gene: TRBJ1-2; D gene: .; V gene: TRBV6-1; clone size: few; CDR3 protein: CASLPMGSDRYGYTF; CDR3 DNA: TGTGCCAGCCTGCCCATGGGGTCCGATCGCTATGGCTACACCTTC
J gene: TRBJ2-7; D gene: TRBD1; V gene: TRBV5-1; clone size: .; CDR3 protein: CASSLTGQGVDEQYF; CDR3 DNA: TGCGCCAGCAGCTTGACCGGACAGGGGGTTGACGAGCAGTACTTC
J gene: TRBJ2-3; D gene: TRBD2; V gene: TRBV24-1; clone size: .; CDR3 protein: CATSRGRAVADTQYF; CDR3 DNA: TGTGCCACCAGTCGCGGGAGGGCCGTCGCAGATACGCAGTATTTT
J gene: TRBJ1-2; D gene: .; V gene: TRBV18; clone size: .; CDR3 protein: CASSPPAQLYGYTF; CDR3 DNA: TGTGCCAGCTCACCACCTGCACAACTATACGGCTACACCTTC
J gene: TRBJ1-1; D gene: TRBD1; V gene: TRBV4-1; clone size: .; CDR3 protein: CASSQEHRGVTEAFF; CDR3 DNA: TGCGCCAGCAGCCAAGAACACAGGGGAGTAACTGAAGCTTTCTTT
J gene: TRBJ2-1; D gene: TRBD2; V gene: TRBV7-6; clone size: few; CDR3 protein: CASSLGVAGAYEQFF; CDR3 DNA: TGTGCCAGCAGCTTAGGCGTAGCGGGAGCGTATGAGCAGTTCTTC
J gene: TRBJ1-2; D gene: .; V gene: TRBV7-9; clone size: few; CDR3 protein: CASSLPGTPYDGYTF; CDR3 DNA: TGTGCCAGCAGCTTACCCGGGACACCTTATGATGGCTACACCTTC
J gene: TRBJ2-5; D gene: TRBD2; V gene: TRBV20-1; clone size: .; CDR3 protein: CSAKGLAGGGETQYF; CDR3 DNA: TGCAGTGCTAAGGGACTAGCGGGCGGGGGGGAGACCCAGTACTTC
J gene: TRBJ2-7; D gene: TRBD1; V gene: TRBV7-8; clone size: .; CDR3 protein: CASSLLQGFGEQYF; CDR3 DNA: TGTGCCAGCAGCTTGTTACAGGGGTTCGGGGAGCAGTACTTC
J gene: TRBJ1-1; D gene: .; V gene: TRBV6-5; clone size: .; CDR3 protein: CASSRDWGDWNEAFF; CDR3 DNA: TGTGCCAGCAGTCGGGACTGGGGGGATTGGAATGAAGCTTTCTTT
J gene: TRBJ2-1; D gene: .; V gene: TRBV5-1; clone size: .; CDR3 protein: CASSPQGGDYNEQFF; CDR3 DNA: TGCGCCAGCAGCCCCCAGGGCGGTGACTACAATGAGCAGTTCTTC
J gene: TRBJ2-1; D gene: .; V gene: TRBV11-3; clone size: .; CDR3 protein: CASRLGSSDVYNEQFF; CDR3 DNA: TGTGCCAGCAGGTTAGGCTCTAGCGACGTTTACAATGAGCAGTTCTTC
J gene: TRBJ2-3; D gene: TRBD2; V gene: TRBV7-8; clone size: .; CDR3 protein: CASSSRTSGTTDTQYF; CDR3 DNA: TGTGCCAGCAGCTCCCGGACTAGCGGGACCACAGATACGCAGTATTTT
J gene: TRBJ2-3; D gene: TRBD1; V gene: TRBV7-2; clone size: .; CDR3 protein: CASSPGTGGPDTQYF; CDR3 DNA: TGTGCCAGCAGCCCCGGGACAGGGGGGCCAGATACGCAGTATTTT
J gene: TRBJ2-7; D gene: .; V gene: TRBV20-1; clone size: .; CDR3 protein: CSARDLGNEQYF; CDR3 DNA: TGCAGTGCTAGAGATCTAGGCAACGAGCAGTACTTC
J gene: TRBJ1-1; D gene: TRBD1; V gene: TRBV20-1; clone size: once; CDR3 protein: CRARGQTNTEAFF; CDR3 DNA: TGCAGAGCTAGGGGACAGACGAACACTGAAGCTTTCTTT
J gene: TRBJ2-7; D gene: .; V gene: TRBV11-2; clone size: few; CDR3 protein: CASSLDPTGYEQYF; CDR3 DNA: TGTGCCAGCAGCTTAGATCCCACAGGTTACGAGCAGTACTTC
J gene: TRBJ2-2; D gene: .; V gene: TRBV5-1; clone size: .; CDR3 protein: CASSSDPSGELFF; CDR3 DNA: TGCGCCAGCAGCTCGGACCCCTCCGGGGAGCTGTTTTTT
J gene: TRBJ2-3; D gene: .; V gene: TRBV23-1; clone size: once; CDR3 protein: CASSQLSGRYTDTQYF; CDR3 DNA: TGCGCCAGCAGTCAATTATCTGGACGCTACACAGATACGCAGTATTTT